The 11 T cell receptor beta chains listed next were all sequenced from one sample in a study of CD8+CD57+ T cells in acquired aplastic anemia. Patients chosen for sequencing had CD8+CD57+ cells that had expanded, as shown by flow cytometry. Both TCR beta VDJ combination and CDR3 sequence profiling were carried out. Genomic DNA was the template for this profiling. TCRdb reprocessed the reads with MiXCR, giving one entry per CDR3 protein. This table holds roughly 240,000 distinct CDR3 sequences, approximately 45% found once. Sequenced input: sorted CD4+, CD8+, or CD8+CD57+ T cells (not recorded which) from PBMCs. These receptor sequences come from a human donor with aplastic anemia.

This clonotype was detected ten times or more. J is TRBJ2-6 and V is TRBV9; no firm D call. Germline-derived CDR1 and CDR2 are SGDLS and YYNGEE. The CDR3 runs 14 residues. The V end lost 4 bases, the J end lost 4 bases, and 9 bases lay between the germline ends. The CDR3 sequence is CASSPRPGANVLTF. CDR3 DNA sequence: TGTGCCAGCAGCCCACGGCCAGGGGCCAACGTCCTGACTTTC.

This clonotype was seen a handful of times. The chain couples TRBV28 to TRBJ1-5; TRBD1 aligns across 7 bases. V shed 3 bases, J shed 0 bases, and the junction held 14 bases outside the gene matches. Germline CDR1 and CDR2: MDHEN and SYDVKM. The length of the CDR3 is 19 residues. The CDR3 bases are TGTGCCAGCAGTTTCACCCCCAGACAGGGAAAATATAGCAATCAGCCCCAGCATTTT. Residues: CASSFTPRQGKYSNQPQHF.

Written as DNA, the CDR3 is TGCGCCAGCAGCCAGGGGACAGCATTGAACACTGAAGCTTTCTTT. Protein sequence: CASSQGTALNTEAFF. This chain uses TRBV4-3 with TRBJ1-1; TRBD1 aligns across 7 bases. The CDR3 runs 15 residues. J was trimmed by 0 bases and V by 3 bases; bases with no gene match: 4. Germline V gene sequence: CDR1 LGHNA, CDR2 YSLEER.

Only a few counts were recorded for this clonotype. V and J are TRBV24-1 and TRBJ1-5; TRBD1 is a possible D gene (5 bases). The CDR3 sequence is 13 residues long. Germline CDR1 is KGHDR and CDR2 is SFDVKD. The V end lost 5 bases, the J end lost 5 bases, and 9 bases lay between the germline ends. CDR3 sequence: CATSGDSDQPQHF. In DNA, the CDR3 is TGTGCCACCAGTGGTGACAGTGATCAGCCCCAGCATTTT.

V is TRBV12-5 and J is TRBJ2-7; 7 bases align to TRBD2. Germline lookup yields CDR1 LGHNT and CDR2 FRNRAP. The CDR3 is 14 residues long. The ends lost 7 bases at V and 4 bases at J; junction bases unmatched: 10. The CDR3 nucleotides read TGTGCTAGTGCCTTGGGGTTCGGGGGGTACGAGCAGTACTTC. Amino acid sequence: CASALGFGGYEQYF.

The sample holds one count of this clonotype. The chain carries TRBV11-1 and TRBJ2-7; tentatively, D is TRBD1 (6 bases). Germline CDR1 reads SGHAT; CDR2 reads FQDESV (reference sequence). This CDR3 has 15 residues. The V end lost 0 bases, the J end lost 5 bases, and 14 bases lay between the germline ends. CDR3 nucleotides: TGTGCCAGCAGCTTAGCCCTGGCAGGGGTCGACGAGCAGTACTTC. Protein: CASSLALAGVDEQYF.

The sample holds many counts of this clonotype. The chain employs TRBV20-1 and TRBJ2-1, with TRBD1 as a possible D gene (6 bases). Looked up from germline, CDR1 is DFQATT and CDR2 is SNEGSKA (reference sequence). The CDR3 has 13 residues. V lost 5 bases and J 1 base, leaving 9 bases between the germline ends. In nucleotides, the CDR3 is TGCAGTGCTGGCCAGGGGTCCTACAATGAGCAGTTCTTC. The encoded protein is CSAGQGSYNEQFF.

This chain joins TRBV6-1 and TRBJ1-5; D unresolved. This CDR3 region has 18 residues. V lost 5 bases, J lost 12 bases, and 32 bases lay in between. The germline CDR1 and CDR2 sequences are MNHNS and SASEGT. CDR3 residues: CASSYSIQARADWVVQHF. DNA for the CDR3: TGTGCCAGCAGTTACTCGATACAAGCAAGGGCGGACTGGGTTGTCCAGCATTTT.

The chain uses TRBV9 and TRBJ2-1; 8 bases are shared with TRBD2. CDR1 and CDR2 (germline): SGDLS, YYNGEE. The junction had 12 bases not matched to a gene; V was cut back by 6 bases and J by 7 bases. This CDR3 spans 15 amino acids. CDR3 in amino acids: CASTERGRSGNEQFF. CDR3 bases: TGTGCCAGCACGGAGCGGGGGCGATCGGGTAATGAGCAGTTCTTC.

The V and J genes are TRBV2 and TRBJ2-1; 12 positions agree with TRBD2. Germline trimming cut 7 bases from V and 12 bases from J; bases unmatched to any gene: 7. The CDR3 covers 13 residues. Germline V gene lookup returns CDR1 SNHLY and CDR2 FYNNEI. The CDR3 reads CASMLAGGPRQFF. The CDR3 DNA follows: TGTGCCAGCATGCTAGCGGGAGGGCCCCGGCAGTTCTTC.

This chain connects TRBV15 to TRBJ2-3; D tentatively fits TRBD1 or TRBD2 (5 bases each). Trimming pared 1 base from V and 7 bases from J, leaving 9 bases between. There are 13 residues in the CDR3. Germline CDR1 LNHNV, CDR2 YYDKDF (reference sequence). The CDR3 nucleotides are TGTGCCACCAGCAGAGGGGACCCAAATACGCAGTATTTT. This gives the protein CATSRGDPNTQYF.